These 16 T cell receptor beta chains were all obtained from the same sample, sequenced in a study of T cell responses to AZD1222 COVID-19 vaccine. Measured with immunoSEQ multiplex PCR; TCRdb has only the in-frame clones, and not every one. The table for this sample gives under 150,000 clones. The sample consisted of peripheral blood. The receptors were sampled from an adult in good health.

The chain joins TRBV28 to TRBJ1-2, with TRBD1 matching 7 bases. The CDR3 length is 13 residues. V was clipped by 4 bases and J by 5 bases; unmatched bases: 4. Per the germline V gene, CDR1 is MDHEN and CDR2 is SYDVKM. The chain's CDR3 is CASSSQGTYGYTF. Here the CDR3 DNA reads TGTGCCAGCAGTTCACAGGGGACTTATGGCTACACCTTC.

The chain has TRBV6-5 and TRBJ1-1, with 7 nucleotides matching TRBD1. The V gene end was trimmed by 6 bases and the J gene end by 11 bases; junction bases not matched to a gene: 15. Germline V gene sequence: CDR1 MNHEY, CDR2 SVGAGI. There are 14 residues in the CDR3. Here the CDR3 DNA reads TGTGCCAGCAGGGAGTGGGGCGAAGGGGGCCCGGCTTTCTTT. Protein sequence: CASREWGEGGPAFF.

The rearrangement joins TRBV5-1 to TRBJ1-2; 7 bases fit TRBD1. CDR1 is SGHRS, CDR2 YFSETQ, per germline. With V trimmed by 5 bases and J by 4 bases, 5 bases remained unmatched. The CDR3 contains 13 residues. The CDR3 loop reads CASSEGQAYGYTF. The CDR3 nucleotides read TGCGCCAGCAGTGAAGGACAGGCCTATGGCTACACCTTC.

The V and J genes are TRBV28 and TRBJ1-3; no definite D call. This CDR3 has 13 residues. Germline CDR1 reads MDHEN; CDR2 reads SYDVKM. V was cut by 7 bases and J by 2 bases, with 9 bases left in between. CDR3: CASKNGAGNTIYF. The CDR3 DNA reads as TGTGCCAGCAAAAACGGTGCTGGAAACACCATATATTTT.

CDR3 region: CASSFGGDGNQPQHF. The CDR3 region has the DNA TGTGCCAGCAGCTTCGGTGGGGACGGCAATCAGCCCCAGCATTTT. The V call is TRBV6-5, the J call TRBJ1-5, with D possibly TRBD1 on 5 matching bases. The V end lost 6 bases, the J end lost 2 bases, and 14 bases lay between the germline ends. Germline CDR1 MNHEY, CDR2 SVGAGI. The CDR3 totals 15 residues.

The chain carries TRBV7-7 and TRBJ1-5; D uncertain. The V gene lost 5 bases and the J gene lost 4 bases, with 9 bases spanning the gap. The CDR3 is 13 amino acids. Looked up from germline, CDR1 is SSHAT and CDR2 is FNYEAQ (reference sequence). CDR3 nucleotides: TGTGCCAGCAGCCTGAGACCGAATCAGCCCCAGCATTTT. Amino acids: CASSLRPNQPQHF.

The gene calls are TRBV5-4 and TRBJ1-4; 8 bases match TRBD1. The ends lost 3 bases at V and 14 bases at J; junction bases unmatched: 15. CDR1 SGHNT and CDR2 YYREEE come from the germline V gene (reference sequence). This CDR3 spans 15 amino acids. This CDR3 is CASSSQGALKGTLFF. CDR3 DNA: TGTGCCAGCAGCTCCCAGGGGGCACTTAAAGGAACGCTGTTTTTT.

The J gene is TRBJ2-1, the V gene TRBV28; D is possibly TRBD2 (5 bases). This CDR3 spans 14 amino acids. Germline V gene data show CDR1 as MDHEN and CDR2 as SYDVKM. The V end lost 6 bases, the J end lost 0 bases, and 9 bases lay between the germline ends. This CDR3 is CASRSGGSYNEQFF. CDR3 DNA sequence: TGTGCCAGCAGATCAGGAGGCTCCTACAATGAGCAGTTCTTC.

The chain joins TRBV2 to TRBJ2-3; unclear D gene. Between the trimmed V and J ends, which lost 5 bases and 7 bases, there was a span of 10 bases. CDR1 SNHLY and CDR2 FYNNEI come from the germline V gene. This CDR3 has 12 amino acids. This CDR3 reads CASSSTLNTQYF. In DNA form, the CDR3 reads TGTGCCAGCAGTTCGACCCTGAATACGCAGTATTTT.

The V call is TRBV30, the J call TRBJ1-1; unclear D gene. CDR3 length: 13 residues. Deletions cut 4 bases from V and 5 bases from J, with 14 bases between. The germline V gene has CDR1 GTSNPN and CDR2 SVGIG (reference sequence). The CDR3 DNA is TGTGCCTGGACAATGCAATCTGGGACTGAAGCTTTCTTT. Translated, it gives CAWTMQSGTEAFF.

This chain joins TRBV7-9 and TRBJ2-3; 12 bases agree with TRBD2. The CDR3 has 15 residues. J gave up 3 bases and V 4 bases, and 2 bases lay outside the gene matches. CDR1 and CDR2 from the germline V gene are SEHNR and FQNEAQ (reference sequence). Written as DNA, the CDR3 is TGTGCCAGCAGCTCTAGCGGGGGGGCGACAGATACGCAGTATTTT. Protein: CASSSSGGATDTQYF.

The genes are TRBV6-5 and TRBJ2-2; D perhaps matches TRBD2 (5 bases). Germline loops: CDR1 MNHEY, CDR2 SVGAGI. The CDR3 is 15 amino acids. V lost 5 bases and J lost 6, with 16 bases in between. The CDR3 reads CASSNHGLEAGELFF. The CDR3 bases are TGTGCCAGCAGTAACCATGGACTTGAGGCCGGGGAGCTGTTTTTT.

The chain combines TRBV2 with TRBJ2-1; 11 bases are a match to TRBD1. The trim removed 7 bases at V and 8 bases at J, leaving 7 bases unmatched. The germline V gene has CDR1 SNHLY and CDR2 FYNNEI. This CDR3 is 14 amino acids long. CDR3 in amino acids: CASNWDRGTDEQFF. CDR3 in DNA: TGTGCCAGCAATTGGGACAGGGGGACCGATGAGCAGTTCTTC.

The CDR3 is CASSKSGQGAGTEAFF. CDR3 nucleotides: TGTGCCAGCAGTAAATCGGGACAGGGGGCAGGCACTGAAGCTTTCTTT. This chain links TRBV6-6 with TRBJ1-1; 12 bases map to TRBD1. V shed 5 bases and J 4 bases; nucleotides not matched to a gene: 8. CDR1 is MNHNY, CDR2 SVGAGI, per germline (reference sequence). The CDR3 has 16 residues.

The gene calls are TRBV18 and TRBJ1-4; 11 nucleotides line up with TRBD1. CDR1 and CDR2 (germline): KGHSH, LQKENI. The trim removed 3 bases at V and 4 bases at J, leaving 7 bases unmatched. This CDR3 contains 17 residues. The CDR3 bases are TGTGCCAGCTCACCCGACGGACAGGGGGCCAATAATGAAAAACTGTTTTTT. Translated: CASSPDGQGANNEKLFF.

The chain has TRBV5-6 and TRBJ2-1; D perhaps matches TRBD2 (7 bases). Germline values: CDR1 SGHDT, CDR2 YYEEEE. Trimming stripped 0 bases from V and 1 base from J, with 14 bases between. This CDR3 has 17 residues. CDR3 DNA sequence: TGTGCCAGCAGCTTGGTGGGGGGGCTTGGGTCCTACAATGAGCAGTTCTTC. Encoded protein: CASSLVGGLGSYNEQFF.